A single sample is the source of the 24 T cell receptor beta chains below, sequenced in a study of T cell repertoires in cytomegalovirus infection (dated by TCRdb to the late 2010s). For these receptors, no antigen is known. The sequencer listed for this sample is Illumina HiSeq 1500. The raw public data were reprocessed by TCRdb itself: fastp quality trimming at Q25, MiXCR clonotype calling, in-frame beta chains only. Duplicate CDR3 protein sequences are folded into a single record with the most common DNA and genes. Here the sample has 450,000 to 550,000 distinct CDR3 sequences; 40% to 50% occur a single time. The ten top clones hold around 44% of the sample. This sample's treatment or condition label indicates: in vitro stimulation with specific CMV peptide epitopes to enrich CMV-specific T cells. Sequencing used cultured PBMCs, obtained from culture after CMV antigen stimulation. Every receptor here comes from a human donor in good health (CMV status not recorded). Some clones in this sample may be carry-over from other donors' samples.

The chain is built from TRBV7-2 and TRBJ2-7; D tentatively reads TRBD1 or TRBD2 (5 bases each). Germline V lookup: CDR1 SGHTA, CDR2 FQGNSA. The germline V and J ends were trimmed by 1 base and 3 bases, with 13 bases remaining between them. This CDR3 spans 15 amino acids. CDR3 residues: CASSLGGWEDYEQYF. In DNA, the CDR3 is TGTGCCAGCAGCTTAGGGGGGTGGGAAGACTACGAGCAGTACTTC. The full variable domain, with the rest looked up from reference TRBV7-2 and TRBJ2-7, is GAGVSQSPSNKVTEKGKDVELRCDPISGHTALYWYRQSLGQGLEFLIYFQGNSAPDKSGLPSDRFSAERTGGSVSTLTIQRTQQEDSAVYLCASSLGGWEDYEQYFGPGTRLTVT.

The CDR3 nucleotides read TGTGCCAGCAGTGATTCGCGGGACAGGGGTCCCACTGAAGCTTTCTTT. Amino acids: CASSDSRDRGPTEAFF. The gene calls are TRBV2 and TRBJ1-1; the match to TRBD1 covers 10 bases. CDR3 length: 16 amino acids. Germline lookup yields CDR1 SNHLY and CDR2 FYNNEI. The V and J ends lost 3 bases and 4 bases, in that order; junction bases with no gene match: 8.

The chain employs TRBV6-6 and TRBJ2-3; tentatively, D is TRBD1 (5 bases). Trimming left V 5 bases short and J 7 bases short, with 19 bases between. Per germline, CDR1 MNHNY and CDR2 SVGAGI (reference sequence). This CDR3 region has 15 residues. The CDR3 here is CASSPGSLNSNTQYF. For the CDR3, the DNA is TGTGCCAGCAGTCCAGGGTCCTTGAACTCAAATACGCAGTATTTT.

CDR3 protein: CASRQARSYEQYF. DNA for the CDR3: TGTGCCAGCAGGCAGGCCAGGTCCTACGAGCAGTACTTC. The chain joins TRBV7-9 to TRBJ2-7; D uncertain. The CDR3 length is 13 residues. Trimming pared 6 bases from V and 1 base from J, leaving 10 bases between. CDR1 is SEHNR, CDR2 FQNEAQ, per germline (reference sequence).

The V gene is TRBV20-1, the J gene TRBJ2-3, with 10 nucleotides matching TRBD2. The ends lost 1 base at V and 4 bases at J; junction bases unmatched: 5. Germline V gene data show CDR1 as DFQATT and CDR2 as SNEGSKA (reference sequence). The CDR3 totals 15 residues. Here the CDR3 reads CSARAASGGPDTQYF. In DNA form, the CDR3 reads TGCAGTGCTAGAGCTGCTAGCGGGGGTCCAGATACGCAGTATTTT.

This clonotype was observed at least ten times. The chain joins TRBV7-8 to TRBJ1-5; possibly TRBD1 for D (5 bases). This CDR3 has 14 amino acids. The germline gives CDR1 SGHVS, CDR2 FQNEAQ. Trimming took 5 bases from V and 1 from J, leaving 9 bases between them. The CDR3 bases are TGTGCCAGCAGCACCCGGGACAGCAATCAGCCCCAGCATTTT. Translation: CASSTRDSNQPQHF. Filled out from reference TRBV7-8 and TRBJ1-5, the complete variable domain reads GAGVSQSPRYKVAKRGQDVALRCDPISGHVSLFWYQQALGQGPEFLTYFQNEAQLDKSGLPSDRFFAERPEGSVSTLKIQRTQQEDSAVYLCASSTRDSNQPQHFGDGTRLSIL.

The CDR3: CASSQASGQETQYF. CDR3 DNA: TGTGCCAGCAGCCAGGCCTCAGGGCAAGAGACCCAGTACTTC. This sequence joins TRBV7-2 and TRBJ2-5, with a tentative D call TRBD1 (5 bases). There are 14 residues in the CDR3. The germline V gene has CDR1 SGHTA and CDR2 FQGNSA. Trimming took off 5 bases at V and 2 bases at J, with 12 bases between the two ends.

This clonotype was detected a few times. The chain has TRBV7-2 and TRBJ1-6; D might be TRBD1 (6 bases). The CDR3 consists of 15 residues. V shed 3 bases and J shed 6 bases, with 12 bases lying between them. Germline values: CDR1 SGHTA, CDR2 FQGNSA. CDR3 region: CASSFSGQRNSPLHF. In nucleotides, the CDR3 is TGTGCCAGCAGCTTTTCCGGACAGCGTAATTCACCCCTCCACTTT.

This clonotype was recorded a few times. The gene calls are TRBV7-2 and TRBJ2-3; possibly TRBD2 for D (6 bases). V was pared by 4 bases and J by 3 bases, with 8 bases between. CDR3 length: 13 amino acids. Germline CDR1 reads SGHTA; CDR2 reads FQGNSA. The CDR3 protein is CASSSEGTDTQYF. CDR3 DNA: TGTGCCAGCAGCTCGGAGGGGACAGATACGCAGTATTTT.

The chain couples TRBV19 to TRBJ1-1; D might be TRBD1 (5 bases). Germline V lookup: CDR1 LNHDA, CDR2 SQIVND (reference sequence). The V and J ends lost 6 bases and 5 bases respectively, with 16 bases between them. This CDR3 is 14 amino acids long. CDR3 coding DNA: TGTGCCAGTAGAGCTTGGCAGGGAGAGACTGAAGCTTTCTTT. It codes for CASRAWQGETEAFF.

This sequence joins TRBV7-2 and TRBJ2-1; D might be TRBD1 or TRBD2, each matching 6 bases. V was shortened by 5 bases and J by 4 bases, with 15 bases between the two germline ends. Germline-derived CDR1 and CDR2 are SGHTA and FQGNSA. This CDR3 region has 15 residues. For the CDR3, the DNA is TGTGCCAGCAGCCCCCTCCCGGGGGCATACAATGAGCAGTTCTTC. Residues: CASSPLPGAYNEQFF.

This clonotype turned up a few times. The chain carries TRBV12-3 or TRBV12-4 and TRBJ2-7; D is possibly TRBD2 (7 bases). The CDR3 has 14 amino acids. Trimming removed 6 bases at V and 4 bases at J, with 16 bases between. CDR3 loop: CASSPGGGRYEQYF. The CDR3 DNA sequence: TGTGCCAGCAGCCCTGGCGGGGGCCGGTACGAGCAGTACTTC.

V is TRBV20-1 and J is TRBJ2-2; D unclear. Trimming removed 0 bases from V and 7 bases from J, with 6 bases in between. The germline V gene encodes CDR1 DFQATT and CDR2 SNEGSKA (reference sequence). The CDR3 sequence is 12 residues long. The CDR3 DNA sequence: TGCAGTGCTAGAGATAGTGACGGGGAGCTGTTTTTT. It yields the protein CSARDSDGELFF.

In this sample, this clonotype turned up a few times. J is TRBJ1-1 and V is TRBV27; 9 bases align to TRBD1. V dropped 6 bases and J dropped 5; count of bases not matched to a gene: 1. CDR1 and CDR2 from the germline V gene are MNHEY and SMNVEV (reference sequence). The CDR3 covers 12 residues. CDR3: CASRTGGTEAFF. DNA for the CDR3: TGTGCCAGCAGGACAGGGGGAACTGAAGCTTTCTTT.

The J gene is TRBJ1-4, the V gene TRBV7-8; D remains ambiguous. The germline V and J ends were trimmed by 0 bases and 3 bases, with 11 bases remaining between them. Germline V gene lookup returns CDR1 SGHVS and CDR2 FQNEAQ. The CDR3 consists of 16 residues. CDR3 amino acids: CASSLARWRPNEKLFF. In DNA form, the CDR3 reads TGTGCCAGCAGCTTAGCGCGTTGGAGGCCTAATGAAAAACTGTTTTTT.

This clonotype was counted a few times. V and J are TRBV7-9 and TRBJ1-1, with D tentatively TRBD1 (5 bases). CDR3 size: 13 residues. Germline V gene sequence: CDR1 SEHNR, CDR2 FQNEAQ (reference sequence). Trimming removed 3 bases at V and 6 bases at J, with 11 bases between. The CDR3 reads CASSFGTIAEAFF. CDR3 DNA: TGTGCCAGCAGCTTCGGGACTATCGCTGAAGCTTTCTTT.

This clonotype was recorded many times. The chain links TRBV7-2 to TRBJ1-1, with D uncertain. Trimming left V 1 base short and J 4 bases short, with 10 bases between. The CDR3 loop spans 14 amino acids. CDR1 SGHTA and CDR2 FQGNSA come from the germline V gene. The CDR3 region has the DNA TGTGCCAGCAGCTTAGATGGTTTGGGCACTGAAGCTTTCTTT. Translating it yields CASSLDGLGTEAFF.

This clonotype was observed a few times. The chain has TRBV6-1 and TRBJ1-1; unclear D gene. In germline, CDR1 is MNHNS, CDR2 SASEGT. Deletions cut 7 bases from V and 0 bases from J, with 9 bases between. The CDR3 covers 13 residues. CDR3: CASTAGLNTEAFF. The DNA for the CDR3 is TGTGCCAGCACCGCAGGATTGAACACTGAAGCTTTCTTT.

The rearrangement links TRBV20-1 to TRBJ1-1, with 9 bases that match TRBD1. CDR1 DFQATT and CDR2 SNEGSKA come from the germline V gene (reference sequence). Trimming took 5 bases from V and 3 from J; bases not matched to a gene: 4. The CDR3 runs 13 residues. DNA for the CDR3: TGCAGTGCTCGTAGGACAGGGGACACTGAAGCTTTCTTT. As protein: CSARRTGDTEAFF.

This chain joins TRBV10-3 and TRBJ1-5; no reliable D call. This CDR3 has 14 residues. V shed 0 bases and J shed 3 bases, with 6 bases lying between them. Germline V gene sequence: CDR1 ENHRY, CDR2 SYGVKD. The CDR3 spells CAISESIINQPQHF. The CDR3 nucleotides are TGTGCCATCAGTGAGTCGATAATCAATCAGCCCCAGCATTTT.

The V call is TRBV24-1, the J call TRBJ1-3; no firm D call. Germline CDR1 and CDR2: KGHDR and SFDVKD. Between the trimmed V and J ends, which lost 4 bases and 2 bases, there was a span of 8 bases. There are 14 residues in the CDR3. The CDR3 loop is CATSEGSAGNTIYF. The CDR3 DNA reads TGTGCCACCAGTGAAGGGTCGGCTGGAAACACCATATATTTT.

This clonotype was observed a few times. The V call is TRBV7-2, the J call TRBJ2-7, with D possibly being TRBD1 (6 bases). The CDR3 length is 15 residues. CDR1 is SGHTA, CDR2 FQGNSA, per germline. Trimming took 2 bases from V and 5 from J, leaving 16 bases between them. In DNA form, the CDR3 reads TGTGCCAGCAGCTTAAATTTAGGGGGTAGCCACGAGCAGTACTTC. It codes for CASSLNLGGSHEQYF.

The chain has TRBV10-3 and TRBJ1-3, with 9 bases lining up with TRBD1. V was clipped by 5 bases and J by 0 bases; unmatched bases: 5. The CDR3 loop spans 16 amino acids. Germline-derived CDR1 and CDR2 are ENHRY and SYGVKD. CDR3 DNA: TGTGCCATCAGTTGGGGGACAGGGAACTCTGGAAACACCATATATTTT. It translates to CAISWGTGNSGNTIYF.

This CDR3 reads CASSPIASGANVLTF. CDR3 DNA: TGTGCCAGCAGCCCGATCGCCTCTGGGGCCAACGTCCTGACTTTC. This chain uses TRBV7-2 with TRBJ2-6, with unresolved D. The CDR3 loop spans 15 amino acids. V was cut by 5 bases and J by 0 bases, with 8 bases left in between. CDR1 SGHTA and CDR2 FQGNSA come from the germline V gene. The entire variable domain, with the rest obtained from reference TRBV7-2 and TRBJ2-6, is as follows: GAGVSQSPSNKVTEKGKDVELRCDPISGHTALYWYRQSLGQGLEFLIYFQGNSAPDKSGLPSDRFSAERTGGSVSTLTIQRTQQEDSAVYLCASSPIASGANVLTFGAGSRLTVL.